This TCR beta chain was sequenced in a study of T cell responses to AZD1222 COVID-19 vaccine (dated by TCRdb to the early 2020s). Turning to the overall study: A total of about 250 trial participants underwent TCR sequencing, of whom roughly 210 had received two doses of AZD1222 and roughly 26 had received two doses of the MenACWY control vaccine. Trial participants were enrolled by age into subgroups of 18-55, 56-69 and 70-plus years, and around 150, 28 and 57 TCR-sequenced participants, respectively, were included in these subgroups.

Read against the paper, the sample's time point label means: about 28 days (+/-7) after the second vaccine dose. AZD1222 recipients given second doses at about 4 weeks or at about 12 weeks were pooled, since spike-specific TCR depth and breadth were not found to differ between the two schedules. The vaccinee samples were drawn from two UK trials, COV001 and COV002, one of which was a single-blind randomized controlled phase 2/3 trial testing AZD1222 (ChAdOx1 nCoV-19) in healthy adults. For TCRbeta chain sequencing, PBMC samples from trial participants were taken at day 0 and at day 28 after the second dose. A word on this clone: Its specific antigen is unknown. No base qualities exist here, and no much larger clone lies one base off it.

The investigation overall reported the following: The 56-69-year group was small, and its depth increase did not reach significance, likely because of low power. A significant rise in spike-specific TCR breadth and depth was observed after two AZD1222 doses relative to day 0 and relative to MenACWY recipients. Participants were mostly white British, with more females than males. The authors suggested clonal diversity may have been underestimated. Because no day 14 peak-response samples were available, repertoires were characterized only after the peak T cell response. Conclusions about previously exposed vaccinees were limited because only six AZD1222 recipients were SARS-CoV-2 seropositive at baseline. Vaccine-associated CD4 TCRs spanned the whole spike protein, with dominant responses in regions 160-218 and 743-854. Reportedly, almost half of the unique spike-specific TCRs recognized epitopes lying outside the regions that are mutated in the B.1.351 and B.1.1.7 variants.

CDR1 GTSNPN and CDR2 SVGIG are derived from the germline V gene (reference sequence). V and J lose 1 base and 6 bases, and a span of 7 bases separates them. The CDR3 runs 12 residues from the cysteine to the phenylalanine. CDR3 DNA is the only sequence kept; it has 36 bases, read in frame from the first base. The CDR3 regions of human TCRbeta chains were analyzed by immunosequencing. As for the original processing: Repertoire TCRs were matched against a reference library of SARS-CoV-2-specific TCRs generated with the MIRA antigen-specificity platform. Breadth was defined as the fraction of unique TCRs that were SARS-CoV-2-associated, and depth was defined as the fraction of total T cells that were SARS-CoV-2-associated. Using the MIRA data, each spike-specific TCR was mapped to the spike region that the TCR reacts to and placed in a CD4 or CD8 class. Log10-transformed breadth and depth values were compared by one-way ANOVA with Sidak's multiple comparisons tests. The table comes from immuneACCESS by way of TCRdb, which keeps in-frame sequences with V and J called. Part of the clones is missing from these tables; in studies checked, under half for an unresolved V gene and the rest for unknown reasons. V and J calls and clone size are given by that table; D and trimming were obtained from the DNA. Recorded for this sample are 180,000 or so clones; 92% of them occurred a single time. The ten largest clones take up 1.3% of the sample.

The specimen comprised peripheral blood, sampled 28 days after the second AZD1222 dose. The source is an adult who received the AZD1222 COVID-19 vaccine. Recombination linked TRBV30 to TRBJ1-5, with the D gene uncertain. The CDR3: CAWSERFQPQHF. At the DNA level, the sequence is TGTGCCTGGAGTGAGCGGTTTCAGCCCCAGCATTTT.